This T cell receptor beta chain comes out of a study of T cells expressing NK-cell markers. Study-level information: Sorted T-cell subsets CD3+CD56+NKG2C+, CD3+CD56+NKG2C- and CD3+CD56-NKG2C+ were TCR beta-sequenced. Among eight sequenced donors, seven carried HCMV seropositivity while one was seronegative.

TCRdb re-called the 5' RACE reads; one entry per CDR3 protein, DNA not given. This sample's clone table lists about 450,000 distinct CDR3 sequences. Germline V lookup: CDR1 SGHRS, CDR2 YFSETQ. The CDR3 length is 15 residues. Sequencing was done on a sample of blood T cells: a sorted CD56 or NKG2C T cell subset, CD4+ or CD8+ T cells, or bulk PBMC T cells (not recorded which). This receptor was identified in a woman between 18 and 75 years old in good health. The chain carries TRBV5-1 and TRBJ2-3; TCRdb's D call, TRBD1, is unchecked because there is no DNA. The CDR3 spells CASSSARGDWDTQYF.